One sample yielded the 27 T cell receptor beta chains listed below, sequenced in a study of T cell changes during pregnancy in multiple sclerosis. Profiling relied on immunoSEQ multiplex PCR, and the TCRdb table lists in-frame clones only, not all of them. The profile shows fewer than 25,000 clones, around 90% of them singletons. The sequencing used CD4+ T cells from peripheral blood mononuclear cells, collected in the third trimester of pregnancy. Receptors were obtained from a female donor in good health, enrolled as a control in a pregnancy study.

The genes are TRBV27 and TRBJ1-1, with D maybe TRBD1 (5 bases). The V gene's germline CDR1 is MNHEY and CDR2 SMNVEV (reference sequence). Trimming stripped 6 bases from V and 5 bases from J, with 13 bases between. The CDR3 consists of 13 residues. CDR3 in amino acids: CASSAGGSTEAFF. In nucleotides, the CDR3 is TGTGCCAGCAGCGCCGGGGGGTCGACTGAAGCTTTCTTT.

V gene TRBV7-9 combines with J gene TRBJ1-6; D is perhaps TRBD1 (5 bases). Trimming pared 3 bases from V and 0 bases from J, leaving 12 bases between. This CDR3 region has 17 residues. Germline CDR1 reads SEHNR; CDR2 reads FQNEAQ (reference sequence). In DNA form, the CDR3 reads TGTGCCAGCAGCTTCTTGGGGGGGAGCTCCTATAATTCACCCCTCCACTTT. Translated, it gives CASSFLGGSSYNSPLHF.

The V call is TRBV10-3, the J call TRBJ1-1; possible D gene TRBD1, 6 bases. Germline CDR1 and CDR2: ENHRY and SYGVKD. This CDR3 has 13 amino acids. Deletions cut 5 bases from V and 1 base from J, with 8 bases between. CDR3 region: CAISNRANTEAFF. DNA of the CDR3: TGTGCCATCAGTAACAGGGCGAACACTGAAGCTTTCTTT.

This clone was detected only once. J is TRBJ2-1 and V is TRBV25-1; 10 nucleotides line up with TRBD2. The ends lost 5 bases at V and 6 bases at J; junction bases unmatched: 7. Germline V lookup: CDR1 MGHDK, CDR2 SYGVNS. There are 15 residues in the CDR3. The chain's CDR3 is CASSPSGGISNEQFF. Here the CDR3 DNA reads TGTGCCAGCAGTCCTAGCGGGGGAATATCCAATGAGCAGTTCTTC.

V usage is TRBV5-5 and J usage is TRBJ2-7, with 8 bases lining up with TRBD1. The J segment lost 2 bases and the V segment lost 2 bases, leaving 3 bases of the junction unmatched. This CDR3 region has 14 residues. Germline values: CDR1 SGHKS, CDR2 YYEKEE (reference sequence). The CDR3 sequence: CASSLQGGAYEQYF. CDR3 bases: TGTGCCAGCAGCTTACAGGGGGGAGCCTACGAGCAGTACTTC.

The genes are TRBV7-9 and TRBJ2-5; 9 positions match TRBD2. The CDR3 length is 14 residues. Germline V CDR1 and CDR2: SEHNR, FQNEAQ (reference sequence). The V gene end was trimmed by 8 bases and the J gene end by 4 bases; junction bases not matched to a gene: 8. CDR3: CASCLGAGGETQYF. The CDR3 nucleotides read TGTGCCAGCTGTCTAGGAGCGGGAGGAGAGACCCAGTACTTC.

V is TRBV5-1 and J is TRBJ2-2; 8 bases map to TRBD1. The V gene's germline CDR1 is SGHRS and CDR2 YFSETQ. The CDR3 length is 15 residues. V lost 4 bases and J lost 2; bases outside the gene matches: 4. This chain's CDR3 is CASSVDRANTGELFF. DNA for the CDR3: TGCGCCAGCAGCGTGGACAGGGCCAACACCGGGGAGCTGTTTTTT.

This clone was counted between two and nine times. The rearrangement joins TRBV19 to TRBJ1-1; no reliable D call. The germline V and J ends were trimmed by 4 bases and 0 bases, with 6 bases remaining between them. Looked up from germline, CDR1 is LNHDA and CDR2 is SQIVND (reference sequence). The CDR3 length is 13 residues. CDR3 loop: CASSSILNTEAFF. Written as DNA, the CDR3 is TGTGCCAGTAGTAGTATCCTGAACACTGAAGCTTTCTTT.

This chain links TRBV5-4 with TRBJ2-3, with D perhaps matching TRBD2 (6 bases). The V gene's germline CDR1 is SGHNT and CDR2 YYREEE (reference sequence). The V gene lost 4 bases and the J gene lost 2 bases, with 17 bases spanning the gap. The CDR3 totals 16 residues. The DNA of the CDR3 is TGTGCCAGCAGCACCGGGGCCCAGCGGGCCACAGATACGCAGTATTTT. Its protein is CASSTGAQRATDTQYF.

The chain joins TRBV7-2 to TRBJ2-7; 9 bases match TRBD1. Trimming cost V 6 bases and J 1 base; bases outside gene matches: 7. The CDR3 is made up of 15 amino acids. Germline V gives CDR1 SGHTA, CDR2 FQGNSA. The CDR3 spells CASRPDRGGSYEQYF. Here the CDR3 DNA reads TGTGCCAGCAGACCTGACAGGGGGGGATCCTACGAGCAGTACTTC. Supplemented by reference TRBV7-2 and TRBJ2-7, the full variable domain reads GAGVSQSPSNKVTEKGKDVELRCDPISGHTALYWYRQSLGQGLEFLIYFQGNSAPDKSGLPSDRFSAERTGGSVSTLTIQRTQQEDSAVYLCASRPDRGGSYEQYFGPGTRLTVT.

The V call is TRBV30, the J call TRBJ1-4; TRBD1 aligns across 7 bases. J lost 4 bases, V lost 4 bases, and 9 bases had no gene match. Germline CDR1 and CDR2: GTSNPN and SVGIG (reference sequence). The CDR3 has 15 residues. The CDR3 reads CAWTSGTANNEKLFF. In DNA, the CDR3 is TGTGCCTGGACCTCCGGGACAGCTAATAATGAAAAACTGTTTTTT.

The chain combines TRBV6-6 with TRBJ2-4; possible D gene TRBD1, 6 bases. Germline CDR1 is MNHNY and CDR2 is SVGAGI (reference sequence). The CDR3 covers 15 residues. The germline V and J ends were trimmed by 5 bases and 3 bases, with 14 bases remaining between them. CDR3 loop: CASSQQGWDKNIQYF. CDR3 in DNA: TGTGCCAGCAGTCAACAGGGTTGGGACAAAAACATTCAGTACTTC.

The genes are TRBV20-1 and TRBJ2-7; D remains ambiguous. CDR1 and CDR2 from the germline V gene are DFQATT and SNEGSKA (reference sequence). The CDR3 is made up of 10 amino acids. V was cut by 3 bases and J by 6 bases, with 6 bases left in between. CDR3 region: CSASSVEQYF. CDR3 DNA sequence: TGCAGTGCTAGTTCCGTCGAGCAGTACTTC.

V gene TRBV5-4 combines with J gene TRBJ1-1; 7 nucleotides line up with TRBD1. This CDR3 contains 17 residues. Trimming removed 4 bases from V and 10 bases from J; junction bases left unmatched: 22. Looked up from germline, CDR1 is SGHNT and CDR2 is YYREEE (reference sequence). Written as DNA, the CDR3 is TGTGCCAGCAGCCCCGCCCGGGATAGGGGGCTCGGGAAAGGAGCTTTCTTT. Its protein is CASSPARDRGLGKGAFF.

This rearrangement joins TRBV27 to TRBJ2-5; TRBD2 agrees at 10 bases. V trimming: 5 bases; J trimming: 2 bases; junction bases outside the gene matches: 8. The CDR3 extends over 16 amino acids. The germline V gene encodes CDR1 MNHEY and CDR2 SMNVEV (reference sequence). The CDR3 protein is CASSALLAGGQETQYF. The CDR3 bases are TGTGCCAGCAGTGCCCTATTAGCGGGGGGACAAGAGACCCAGTACTTC.

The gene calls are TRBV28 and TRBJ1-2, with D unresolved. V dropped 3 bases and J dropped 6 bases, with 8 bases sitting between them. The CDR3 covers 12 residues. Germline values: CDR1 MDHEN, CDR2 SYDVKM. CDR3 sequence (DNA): TGTGCCAGCAGTTTTCAGCGAGATGGCTACACCTTC. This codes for CASSFQRDGYTF.

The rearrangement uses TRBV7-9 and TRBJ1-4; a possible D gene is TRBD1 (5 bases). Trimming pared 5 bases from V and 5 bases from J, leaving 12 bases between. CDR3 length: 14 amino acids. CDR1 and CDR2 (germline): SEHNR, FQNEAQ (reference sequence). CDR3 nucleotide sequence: TGTGCCAGCAGCGCGGGACCCTCAAATGAAAAACTGTTTTTT. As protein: CASSAGPSNEKLFF.

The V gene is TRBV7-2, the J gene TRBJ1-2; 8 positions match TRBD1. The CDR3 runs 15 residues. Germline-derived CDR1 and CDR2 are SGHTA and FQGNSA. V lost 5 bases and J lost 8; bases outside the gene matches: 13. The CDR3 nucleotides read TGTGCCAGCAGCATCAAAGCTCAGGGGGCGGGAGGCTACACCTTC. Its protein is CASSIKAQGAGGYTF.

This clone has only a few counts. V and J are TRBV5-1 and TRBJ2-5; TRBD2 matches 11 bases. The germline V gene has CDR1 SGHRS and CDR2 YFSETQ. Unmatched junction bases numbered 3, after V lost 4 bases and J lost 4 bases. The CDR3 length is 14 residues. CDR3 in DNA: TGCGCCAGCAGCATAGGACTAGCGGGAGAGACCCAGTACTTC. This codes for CASSIGLAGETQYF.

The CDR3 sequence is CSVGARGSPLHF. The DNA for the CDR3 is TGCAGCGTTGGGGCCCGGGGTTCACCCCTCCACTTT. The chain recombines TRBV29-1 with TRBJ1-6; no reliable D call. V was clipped by 4 bases and J by 9 bases, with 10 bases between them. Germline assignment: CDR1 SQVTM and CDR2 ANQGSEA. This CDR3 is 12 amino acids long.

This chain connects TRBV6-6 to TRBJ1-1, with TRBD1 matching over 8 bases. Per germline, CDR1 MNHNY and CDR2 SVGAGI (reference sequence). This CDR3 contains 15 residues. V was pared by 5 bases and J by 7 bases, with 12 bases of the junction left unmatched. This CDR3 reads CASSETGVWGSEAFF. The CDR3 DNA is TGTGCCAGCAGTGAGACAGGGGTTTGGGGGAGTGAAGCTTTCTTT.

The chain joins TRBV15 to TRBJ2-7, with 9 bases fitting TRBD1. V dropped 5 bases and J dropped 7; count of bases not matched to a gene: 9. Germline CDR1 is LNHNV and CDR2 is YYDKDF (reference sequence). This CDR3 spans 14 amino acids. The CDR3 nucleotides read TGTGCCACCAGCTGGGGGGACAGGGAAGAAGAGCAGTACTTC. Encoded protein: CATSWGDREEEQYF.

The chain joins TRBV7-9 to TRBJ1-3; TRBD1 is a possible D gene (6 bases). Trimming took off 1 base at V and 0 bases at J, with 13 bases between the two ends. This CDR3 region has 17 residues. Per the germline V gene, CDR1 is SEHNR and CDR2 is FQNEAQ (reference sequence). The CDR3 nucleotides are TGTGCCAGCAGCTTAGGAGGTAGGGGGTCCTCTGGAAACACCATATATTTT. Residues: CASSLGGRGSSGNTIYF.

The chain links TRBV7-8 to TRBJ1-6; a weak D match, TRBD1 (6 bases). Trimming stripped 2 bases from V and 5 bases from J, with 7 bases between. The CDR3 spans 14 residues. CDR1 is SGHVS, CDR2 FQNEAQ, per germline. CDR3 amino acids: CASSLTGNNSPLHF. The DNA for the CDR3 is TGTGCCAGCAGCTTAACAGGGAATAATTCACCCCTCCACTTT.

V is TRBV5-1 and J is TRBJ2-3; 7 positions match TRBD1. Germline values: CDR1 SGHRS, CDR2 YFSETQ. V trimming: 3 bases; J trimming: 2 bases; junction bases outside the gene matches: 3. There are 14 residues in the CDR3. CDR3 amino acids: CASSWDSPTDTQYF. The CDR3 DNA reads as TGCGCCAGCAGCTGGGACAGCCCCACAGATACGCAGTATTTT.

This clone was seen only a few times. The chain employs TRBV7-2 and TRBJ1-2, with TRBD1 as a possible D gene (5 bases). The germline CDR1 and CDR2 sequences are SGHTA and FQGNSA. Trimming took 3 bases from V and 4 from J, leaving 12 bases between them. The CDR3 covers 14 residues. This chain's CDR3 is CASSFDSDRYGYTF. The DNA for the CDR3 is TGTGCCAGCAGCTTCGACAGCGACCGCTATGGCTACACCTTC.

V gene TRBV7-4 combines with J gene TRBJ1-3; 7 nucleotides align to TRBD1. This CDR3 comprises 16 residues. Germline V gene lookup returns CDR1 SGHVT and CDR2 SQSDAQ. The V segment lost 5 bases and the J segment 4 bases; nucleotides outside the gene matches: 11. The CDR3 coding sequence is TGTGCCAGCAGCGATACAGGGGTTTATGAAGGAAACACCATATATTTT. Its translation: CASSDTGVYEGNTIYF.